This TCR beta chain originates from a study of T cell responses to AZD1222 COVID-19 vaccine. Repertoires were generated with immunoSEQ multiplex PCR, while TCRdb's copy carries only in-frame clones and drops some. Here the sample spans roughly 44,000 clones, about 83% being singletons. V was trimmed by 1 base and J by 4 bases, leaving 18 bases between them. The V gene's germline CDR1 is SGHNT and CDR2 YENEEA. The CDR3 has 17 residues. The sample here was peripheral blood, taken on day 0 of AZD1222 vaccination. The TCR was taken from an adult in good health. This chain connects TRBV11-3 to TRBJ2-3; D perhaps matches TRBD1 (7 bases). DNA of the CDR3: TGTGCCAGCAGCTTAGGTTCGTGGCAGGGGGGAGCAGATACGCAGTATTTT. This codes for CASSLGSWQGGADTQYF.